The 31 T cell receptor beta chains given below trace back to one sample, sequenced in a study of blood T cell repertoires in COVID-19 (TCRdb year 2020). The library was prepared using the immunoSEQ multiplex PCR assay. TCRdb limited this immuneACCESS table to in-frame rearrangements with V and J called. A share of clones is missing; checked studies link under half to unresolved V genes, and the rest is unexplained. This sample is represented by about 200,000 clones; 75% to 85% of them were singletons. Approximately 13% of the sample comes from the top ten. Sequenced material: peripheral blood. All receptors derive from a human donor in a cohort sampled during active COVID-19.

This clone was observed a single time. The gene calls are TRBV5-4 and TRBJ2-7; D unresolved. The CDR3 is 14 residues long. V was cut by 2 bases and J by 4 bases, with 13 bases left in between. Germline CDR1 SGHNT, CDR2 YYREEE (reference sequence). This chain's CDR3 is CASSFHGSRYEQYF. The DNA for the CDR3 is TGTGCCAGCAGCTTCCACGGCTCGCGGTACGAGCAGTACTTC.

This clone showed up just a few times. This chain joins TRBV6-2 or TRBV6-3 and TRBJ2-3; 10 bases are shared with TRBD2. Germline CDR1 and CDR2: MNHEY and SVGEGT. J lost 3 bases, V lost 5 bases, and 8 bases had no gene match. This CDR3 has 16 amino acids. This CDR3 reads CASSDPSGRFTDTQYF. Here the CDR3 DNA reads TGTGCCAGCAGTGACCCTAGCGGGAGATTTACAGATACGCAGTATTTT.

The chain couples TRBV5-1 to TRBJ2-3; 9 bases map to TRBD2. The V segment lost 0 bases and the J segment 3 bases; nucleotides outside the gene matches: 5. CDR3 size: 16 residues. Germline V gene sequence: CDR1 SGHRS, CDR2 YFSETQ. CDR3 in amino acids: CASSLGRLAGTDTQYF. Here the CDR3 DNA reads TGCGCCAGCAGCTTGGGTAGGCTAGCGGGGACAGATACGCAGTATTTT.

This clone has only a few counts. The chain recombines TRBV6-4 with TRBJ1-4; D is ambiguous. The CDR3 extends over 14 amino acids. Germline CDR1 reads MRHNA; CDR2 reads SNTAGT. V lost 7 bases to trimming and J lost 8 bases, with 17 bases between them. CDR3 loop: CASNDVIREEKLFF. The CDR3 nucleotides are TGTGCCAGCAATGATGTAATTCGGGAGGAAAAACTGTTTTTT.

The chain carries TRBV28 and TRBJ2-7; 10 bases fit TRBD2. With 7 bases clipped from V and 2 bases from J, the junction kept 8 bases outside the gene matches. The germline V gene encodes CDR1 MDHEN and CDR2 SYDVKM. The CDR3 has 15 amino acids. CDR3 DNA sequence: TGTGCCAGCACCAGTATCGGGACTAGCGCCTACGAGCAGTACTTC. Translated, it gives CASTSIGTSAYEQYF. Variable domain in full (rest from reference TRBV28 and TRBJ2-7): DVKVTQSSRYLVKRTGEKVFLECVQDMDHENMFWYRQDPGLGLRLIYFSYDVKMKEKGDIPEGYSVSREKKERFSLILESASTNQTSMYLCASTSIGTSAYEQYFGPGTRLTVT.

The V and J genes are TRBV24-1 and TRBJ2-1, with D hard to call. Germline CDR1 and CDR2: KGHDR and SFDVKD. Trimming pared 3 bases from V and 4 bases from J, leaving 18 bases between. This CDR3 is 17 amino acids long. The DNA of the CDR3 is TGTGCCACCAGTGATAAAGTAAGCGCCATTCCTTACAATGAGCAGTTCTTC. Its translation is CATSDKVSAIPYNEQFF.

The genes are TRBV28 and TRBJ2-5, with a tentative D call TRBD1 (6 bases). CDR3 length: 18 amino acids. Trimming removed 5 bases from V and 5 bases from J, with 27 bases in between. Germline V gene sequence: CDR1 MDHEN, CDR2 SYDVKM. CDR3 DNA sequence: TGTGCCAGCAGTCCACACCCCCGGATGCCAGGGGCAGCGGAGACCCAGTACTTC. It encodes CASSPHPRMPGAAETQYF.

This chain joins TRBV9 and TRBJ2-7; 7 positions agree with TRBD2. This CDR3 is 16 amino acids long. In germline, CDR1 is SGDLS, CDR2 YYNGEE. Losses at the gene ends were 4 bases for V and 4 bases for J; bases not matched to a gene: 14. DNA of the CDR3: TGTGCCAGCAGCCGCACTATGGCGGGAGCCCCTTACGAGCAGTACTTC. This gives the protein CASSRTMAGAPYEQYF. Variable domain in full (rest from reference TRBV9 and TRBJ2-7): DSGVTQTPKHLITATGQRVTLRCSPRSGDLSVYWYQQSLDQGLQFLIQYYNGEERAKGNILERFSAQQFPDLHSELNLSSLELGDSALYFCASSRTMAGAPYEQYFGPGTRLTVT.

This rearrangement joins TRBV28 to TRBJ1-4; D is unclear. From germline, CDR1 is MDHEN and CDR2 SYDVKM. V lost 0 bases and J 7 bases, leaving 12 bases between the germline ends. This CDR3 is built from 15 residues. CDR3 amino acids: CASSLWGLLGEKLFF. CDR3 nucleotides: TGTGCCAGCAGTTTATGGGGCCTCCTGGGTGAAAAACTGTTTTTT.

The CDR3 sequence is CASSLTGLAGNNQETQYF. The DNA of the CDR3 is TGCGCCAGCAGCCTAACGGGACTAGCGGGAAACAACCAAGAGACCCAGTACTTC. The V gene is TRBV4-1, the J gene TRBJ2-5; 13 nucleotides agree with TRBD2. From germline, CDR1 is MGHRA and CDR2 YSYEKL. The CDR3 sequence is 18 residues long. V was clipped by 4 bases and J by 0 bases; unmatched bases: 8.

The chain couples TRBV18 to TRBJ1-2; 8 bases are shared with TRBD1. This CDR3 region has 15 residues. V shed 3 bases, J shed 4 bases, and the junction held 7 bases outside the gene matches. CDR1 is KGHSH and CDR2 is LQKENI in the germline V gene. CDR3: CASSPTDRAFYGYTF. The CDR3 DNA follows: TGTGCCAGCTCACCGACGGACAGGGCCTTCTATGGCTACACCTTC. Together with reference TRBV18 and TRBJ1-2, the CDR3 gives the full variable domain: NAGVMQNPRHLVRRRGQEARLRCSPMKGHSHVYWYRQLPEEGLKFMVYLQKENIIDESGMPKERFSAEFPKEGPSILRIQQVVRGDSAAYFCASSPTDRAFYGYTFGSGTRLTVV.

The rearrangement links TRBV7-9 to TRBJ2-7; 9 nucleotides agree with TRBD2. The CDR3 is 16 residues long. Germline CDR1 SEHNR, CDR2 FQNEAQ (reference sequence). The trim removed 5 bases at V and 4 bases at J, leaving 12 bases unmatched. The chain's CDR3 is CASSPQRGDRFYEQYF. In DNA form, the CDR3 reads TGTGCCAGCAGCCCCCAGCGGGGGGACAGATTTTACGAGCAGTACTTC.

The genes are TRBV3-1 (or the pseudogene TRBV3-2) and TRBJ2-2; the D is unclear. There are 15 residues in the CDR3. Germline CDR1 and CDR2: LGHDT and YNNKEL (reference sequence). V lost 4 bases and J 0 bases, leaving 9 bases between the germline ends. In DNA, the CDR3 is TGTGCCAGCAGCCGTACTCGATCGAACACCGGGGAGCTGTTTTTT. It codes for CASSRTRSNTGELFF.

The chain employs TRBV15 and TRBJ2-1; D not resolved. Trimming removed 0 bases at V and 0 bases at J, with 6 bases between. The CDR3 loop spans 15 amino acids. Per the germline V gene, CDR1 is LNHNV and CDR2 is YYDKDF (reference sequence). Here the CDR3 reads CATSREASSYNEQFF. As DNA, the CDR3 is TGTGCCACCAGCAGAGAAGCGAGCTCCTACAATGAGCAGTTCTTC.

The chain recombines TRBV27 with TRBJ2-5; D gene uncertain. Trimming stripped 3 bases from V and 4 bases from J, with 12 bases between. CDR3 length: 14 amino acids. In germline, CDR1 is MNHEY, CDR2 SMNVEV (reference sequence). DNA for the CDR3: TGTGCCAGCAGTTTTCTCCGTAGTGGAGAGACCCAGTACTTC. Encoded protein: CASSFLRSGETQYF.

The DNA of the CDR3 is TGTGCCTGGAGTGTACGGGGGAATTCACCCCTCCACTTT. This encodes CAWSVRGNSPLHF. The chain uses TRBV30 and TRBJ1-6, with D possibly matching TRBD1 (5 bases). Germline lookup yields CDR1 GTSNPN and CDR2 SVGIG (reference sequence). V dropped 0 bases and J dropped 7 bases, with 7 bases sitting between them. The CDR3 extends over 13 amino acids.

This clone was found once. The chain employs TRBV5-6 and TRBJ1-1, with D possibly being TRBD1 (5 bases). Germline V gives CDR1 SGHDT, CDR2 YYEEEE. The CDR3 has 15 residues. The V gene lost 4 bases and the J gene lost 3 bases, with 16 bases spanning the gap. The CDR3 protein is CASSASELRDTEAFF. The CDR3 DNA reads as TGTGCCAGCAGCGCGTCGGAGCTCAGGGACACTGAAGCTTTCTTT.

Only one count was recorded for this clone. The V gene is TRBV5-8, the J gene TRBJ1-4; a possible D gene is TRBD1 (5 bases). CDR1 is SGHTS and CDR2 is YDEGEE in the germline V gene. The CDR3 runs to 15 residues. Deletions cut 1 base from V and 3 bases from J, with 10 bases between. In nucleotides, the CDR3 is TGTGCCAGCAGCTTGTGGGGGGGATCTAATGAAAAACTGTTTTTT. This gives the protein CASSLWGGSNEKLFF.

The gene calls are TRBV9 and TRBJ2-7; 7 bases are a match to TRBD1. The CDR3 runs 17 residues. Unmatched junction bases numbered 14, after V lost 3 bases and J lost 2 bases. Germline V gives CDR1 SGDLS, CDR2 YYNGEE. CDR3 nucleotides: TGTGCCAGCAGCGCAACACAGACAGGGCAGGTCGCCTACGAGCAGTACTTC. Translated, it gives CASSATQTGQVAYEQYF.

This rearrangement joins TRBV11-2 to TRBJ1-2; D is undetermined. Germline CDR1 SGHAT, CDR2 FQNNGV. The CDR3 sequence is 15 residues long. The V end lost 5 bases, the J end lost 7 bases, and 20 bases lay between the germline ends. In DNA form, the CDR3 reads TGTGCCAGCAGCCCCTCCCGGGTGCGCGGGAGTGGCTACACCTTC. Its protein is CASSPSRVRGSGYTF.

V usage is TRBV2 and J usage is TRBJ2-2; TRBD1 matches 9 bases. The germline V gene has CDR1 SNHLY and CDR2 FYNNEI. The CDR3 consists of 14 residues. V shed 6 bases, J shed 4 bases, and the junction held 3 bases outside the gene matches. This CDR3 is CASRDRGFTGELFF. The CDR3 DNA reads TGTGCCAGCAGAGACAGGGGGTTCACCGGGGAGCTGTTTTTT.

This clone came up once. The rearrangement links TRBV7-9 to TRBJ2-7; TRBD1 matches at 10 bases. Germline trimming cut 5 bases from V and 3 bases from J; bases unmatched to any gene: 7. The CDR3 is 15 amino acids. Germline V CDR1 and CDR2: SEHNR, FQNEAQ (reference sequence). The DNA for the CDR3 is TGTGCCAGCAGCGACAGGGGGCGGAACCTCTACGAGCAGTACTTC. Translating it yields CASSDRGRNLYEQYF.

The CDR3 loop reads CASSVGDWFSYEQYF. In nucleotides, the CDR3 is TGTGCCAGCAGCGTAGGCGACTGGTTCTCCTACGAGCAGTACTTC. This chain connects TRBV9 to TRBJ2-7, with no clear D. The CDR3 is 15 amino acids. Trimming took 0 bases from V and 0 from J, leaving 10 bases between them. CDR1 is SGDLS and CDR2 is YYNGEE in the germline V gene.

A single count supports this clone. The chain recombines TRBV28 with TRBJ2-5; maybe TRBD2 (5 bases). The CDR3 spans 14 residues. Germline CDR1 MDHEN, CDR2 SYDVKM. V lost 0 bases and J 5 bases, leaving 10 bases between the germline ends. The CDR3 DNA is TGTGCCAGCAGTTTATGGGGGAGTAGGGAGACCCAGTACTTC. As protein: CASSLWGSRETQYF.

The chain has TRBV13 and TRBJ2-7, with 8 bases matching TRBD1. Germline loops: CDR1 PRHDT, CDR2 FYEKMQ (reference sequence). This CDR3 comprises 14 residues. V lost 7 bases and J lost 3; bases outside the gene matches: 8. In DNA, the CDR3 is TGTGCCAGCACAAGAGGGGACAGGAACTACGAGCAGTACTTC. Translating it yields CASTRGDRNYEQYF. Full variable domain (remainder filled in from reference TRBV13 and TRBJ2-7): AAGVIQSPRHLIKEKRETATLKCYPIPRHDTVYWYQQGPGQDPQFLISFYEKMQSDKGSIPDRFSAQQFSDYHSELNMSSLELGDSALYFCASTRGDRNYEQYFGPGTRLTVT.

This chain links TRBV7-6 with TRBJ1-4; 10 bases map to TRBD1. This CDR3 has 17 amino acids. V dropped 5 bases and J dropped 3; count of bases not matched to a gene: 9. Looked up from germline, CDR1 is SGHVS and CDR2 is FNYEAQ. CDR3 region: CASSPRDRGWANEKLFF. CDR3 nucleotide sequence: TGTGCCAGCAGCCCCCGGGACAGGGGATGGGCTAATGAAAAACTGTTTTTT.

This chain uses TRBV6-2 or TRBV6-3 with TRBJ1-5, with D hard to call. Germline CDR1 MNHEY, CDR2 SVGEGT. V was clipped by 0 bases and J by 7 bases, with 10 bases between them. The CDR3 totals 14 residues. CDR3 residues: CASSYSHPSQPQHF. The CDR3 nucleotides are TGTGCCAGCAGTTACTCCCATCCGAGCCAGCCCCAGCATTTT.

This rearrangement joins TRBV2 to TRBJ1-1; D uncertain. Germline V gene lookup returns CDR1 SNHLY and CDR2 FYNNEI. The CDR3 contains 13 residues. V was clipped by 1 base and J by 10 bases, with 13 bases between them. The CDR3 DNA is TGTGCCAGCAGTGAAGGCCTCCCCGGAGGAGCTTTCTTT. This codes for CASSEGLPGGAFF.

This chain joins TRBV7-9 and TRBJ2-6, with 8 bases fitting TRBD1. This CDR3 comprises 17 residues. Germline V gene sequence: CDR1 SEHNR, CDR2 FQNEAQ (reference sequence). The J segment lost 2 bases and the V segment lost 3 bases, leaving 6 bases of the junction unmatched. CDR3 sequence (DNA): TGTGCCAGCAGCTTTTGGCAGGGGGCCGCTGGGGCCAACGTCCTGACTTTC. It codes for CASSFWQGAAGANVLTF. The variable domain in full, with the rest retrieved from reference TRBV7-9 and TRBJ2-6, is DTGVSQNPRHKITKRGQNVTFRCDPISEHNRLYWYRQTLGQGPEFLTYFQNEAQLEKSRLLSDRFSAERPKGSFSTLEIQRTEQGDSAMYLCASSFWQGAAGANVLTFGAGSRLTVL.

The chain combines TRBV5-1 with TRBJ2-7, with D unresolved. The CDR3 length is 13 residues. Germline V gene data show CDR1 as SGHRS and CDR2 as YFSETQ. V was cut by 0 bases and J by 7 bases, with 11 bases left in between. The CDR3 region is CASSLAFSGEQYF. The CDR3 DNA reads TGCGCCAGCAGCTTGGCCTTCTCAGGTGAGCAGTACTTC. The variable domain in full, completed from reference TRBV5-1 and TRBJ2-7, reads KAGVTQTPRYLIKTRGQQVTLSCSPISGHRSVSWYQQTPGQGLQFLFEYFSETQRNKGNFPGRFSGRQFSNSRSEMNVSTLELGDSALYLCASSLAFSGEQYFGPGTRLTVT.

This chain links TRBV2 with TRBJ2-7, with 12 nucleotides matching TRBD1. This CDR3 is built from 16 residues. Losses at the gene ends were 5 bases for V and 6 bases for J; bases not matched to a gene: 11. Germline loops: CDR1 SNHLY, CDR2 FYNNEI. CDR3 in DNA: TGTGCCAGCAGTTCCCTCCTCAGGGACAGGGGGCTCGAGCAGTACTTC. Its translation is CASSSLLRDRGLEQYF.